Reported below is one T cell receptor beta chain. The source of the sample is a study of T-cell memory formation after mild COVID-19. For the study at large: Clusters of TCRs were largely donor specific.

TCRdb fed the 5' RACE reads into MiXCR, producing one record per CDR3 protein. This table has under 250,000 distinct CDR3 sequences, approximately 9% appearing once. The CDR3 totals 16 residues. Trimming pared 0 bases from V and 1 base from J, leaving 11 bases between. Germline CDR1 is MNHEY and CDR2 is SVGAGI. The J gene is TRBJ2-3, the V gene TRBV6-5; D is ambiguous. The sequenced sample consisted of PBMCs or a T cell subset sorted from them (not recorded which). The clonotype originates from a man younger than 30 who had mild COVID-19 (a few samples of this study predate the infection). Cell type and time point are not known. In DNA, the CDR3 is TGTGCCAGCAGTTACTCCGGTCTGCCCCGCACAGATACGCAGTATTTT. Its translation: CASSYSGLPRTDTQYF.